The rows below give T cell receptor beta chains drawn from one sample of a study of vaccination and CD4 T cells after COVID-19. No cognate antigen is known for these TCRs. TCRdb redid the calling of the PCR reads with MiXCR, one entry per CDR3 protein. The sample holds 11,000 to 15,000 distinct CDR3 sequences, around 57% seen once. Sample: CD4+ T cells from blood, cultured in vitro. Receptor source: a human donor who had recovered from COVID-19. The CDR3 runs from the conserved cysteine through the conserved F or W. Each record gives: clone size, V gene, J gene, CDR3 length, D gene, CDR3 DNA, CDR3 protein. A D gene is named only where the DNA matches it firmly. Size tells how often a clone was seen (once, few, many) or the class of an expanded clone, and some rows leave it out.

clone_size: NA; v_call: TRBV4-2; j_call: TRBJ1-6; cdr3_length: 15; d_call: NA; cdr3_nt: TGTGCCAGCAGCCCAAGGACGCCTACGGATTCACCCCTCCACTTT; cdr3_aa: CASSPRTPTDSPLHF
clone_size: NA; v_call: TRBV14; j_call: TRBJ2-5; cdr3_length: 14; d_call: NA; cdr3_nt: TGTGCCAGCAGCATAAGTATGGGTGGAGAGACCCAGTACTTC; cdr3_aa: CASSISMGGETQYF
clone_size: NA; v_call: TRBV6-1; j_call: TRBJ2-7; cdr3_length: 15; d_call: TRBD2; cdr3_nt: TGTGCCAGCAGCCGCCGACTAGCGGGAGGCTACGAGCAGTACTTC; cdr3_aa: CASSRRLAGGYEQYF
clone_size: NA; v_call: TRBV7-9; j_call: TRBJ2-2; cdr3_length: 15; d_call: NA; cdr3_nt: TGTGCCAGCAGCTTAGTCCTAGGAAACACCGGGGAGCTGTTTTTT; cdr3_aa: CASSLVLGNTGELFF
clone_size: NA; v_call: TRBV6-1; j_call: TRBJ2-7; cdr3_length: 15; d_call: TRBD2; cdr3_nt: TGTGCCAGCAGTGAAGCCCTAGCGGGGACCTACGAGCAGTACTTC; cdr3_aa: CASSEALAGTYEQYF
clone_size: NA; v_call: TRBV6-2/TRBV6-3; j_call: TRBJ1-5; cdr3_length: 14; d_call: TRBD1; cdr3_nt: TGTGCCAGCAGAGAAGGGGGCCAGGGTCAGCCCCAGCATTTT; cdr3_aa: CASREGGQGQPQHF
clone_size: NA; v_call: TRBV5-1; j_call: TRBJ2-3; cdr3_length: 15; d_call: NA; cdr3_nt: TGCGCCAGCAGCTTGGTAGGAGGGACAGCAGATACGCAGTATTTT; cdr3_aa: CASSLVGGTADTQYF
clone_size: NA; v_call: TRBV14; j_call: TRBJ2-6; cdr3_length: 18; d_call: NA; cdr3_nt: TGTGCCAGCAGCCAAGGGCAGGGGTTAGGCTCTGGGGCCAACGTCCTGACTTTC; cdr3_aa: CASSQGQGLGSGANVLTF
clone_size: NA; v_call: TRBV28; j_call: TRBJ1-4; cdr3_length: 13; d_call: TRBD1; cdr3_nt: TGTGCCAGCAGGAGACAGGGGGACGGAAAACTGTTTTTT; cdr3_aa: CASRRQGDGKLFF
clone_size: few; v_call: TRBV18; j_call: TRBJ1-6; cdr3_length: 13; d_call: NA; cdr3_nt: TGTGCCAGCTCACCAGGGGAAAATTCACCCCTCCACTTT; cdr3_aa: CASSPGENSPLHF
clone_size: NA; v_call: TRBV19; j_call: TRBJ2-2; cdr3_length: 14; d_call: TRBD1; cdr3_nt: TGTGCCAGCCACCGGGACAGGGTATCCGGGGAGCTGTTTTTT; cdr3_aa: CASHRDRVSGELFF
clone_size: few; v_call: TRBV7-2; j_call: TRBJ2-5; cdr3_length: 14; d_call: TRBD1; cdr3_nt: TGTGCCAGTTCCCGGGACAGGGGACGCGAGACCCAGTACTTC; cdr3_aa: CASSRDRGRETQYF
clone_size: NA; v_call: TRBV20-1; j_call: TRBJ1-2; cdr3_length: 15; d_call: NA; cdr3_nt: TGCAGTGCTAGAAGTTCGCGGGACTCTCTCTATGGCTACACCTTC; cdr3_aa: CSARSSRDSLYGYTF
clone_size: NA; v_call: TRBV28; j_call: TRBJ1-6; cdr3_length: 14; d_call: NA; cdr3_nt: TGTGCCAGCAGTTTAAGGTGGGACAATTCACCCCTCCACTTT; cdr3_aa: CASSLRWDNSPLHF
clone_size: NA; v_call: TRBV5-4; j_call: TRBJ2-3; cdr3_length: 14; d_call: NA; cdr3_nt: TGTGCCAGCAGCTTGGCCAGCGGTGAAGATACGCAGTATTTT; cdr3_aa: CASSLASGEDTQYF
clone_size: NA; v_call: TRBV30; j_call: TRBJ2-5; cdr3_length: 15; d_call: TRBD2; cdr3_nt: TGTGCCTGGAGTGTCGGACTAGCGGCGCCGGAGACCCAGTACTTC; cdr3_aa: CAWSVGLAAPETQYF
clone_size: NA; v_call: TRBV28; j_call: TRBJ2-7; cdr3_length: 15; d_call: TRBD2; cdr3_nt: TGTGCCAGCAGTTTTCCCCCGGCGGGGGCCTACGAGCAGTACTTC; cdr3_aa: CASSFPPAGAYEQYF
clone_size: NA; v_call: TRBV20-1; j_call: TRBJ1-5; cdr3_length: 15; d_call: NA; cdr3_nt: TGCAGTGCCGAGCGGATCTCCAATAGCAATCAGCCCCAGCATTTT; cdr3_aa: CSAERISNSNQPQHF
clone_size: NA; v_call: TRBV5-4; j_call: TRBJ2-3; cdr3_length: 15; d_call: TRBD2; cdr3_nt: TGTGCCAGCAGCCTCGCTAGCGGTTTTACAGATACGCAGTATTTT; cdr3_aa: CASSLASGFTDTQYF
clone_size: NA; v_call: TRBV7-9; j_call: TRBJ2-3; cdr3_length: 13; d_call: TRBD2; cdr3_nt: TGTGCCAGCAGCTTAGCCGAGGGACTAGCGGACGTCTTT; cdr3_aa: CASSLAEGLADVF
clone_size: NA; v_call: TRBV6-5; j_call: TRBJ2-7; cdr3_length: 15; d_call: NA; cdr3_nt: TGTGCCAGCAGTTCCAGCTTGTCCCTCTCCTACGAGCAGTACTTC; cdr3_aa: CASSSSLSLSYEQYF
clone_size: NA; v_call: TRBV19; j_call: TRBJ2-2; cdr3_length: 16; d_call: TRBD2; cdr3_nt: TGTGCCAGTGGCGGACTAGCGGTCGCGAACACCGGGGAGCTGTTTTTT; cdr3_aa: CASGGLAVANTGELFF
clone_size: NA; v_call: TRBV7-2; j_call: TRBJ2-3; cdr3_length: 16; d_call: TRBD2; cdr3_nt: TGTGCCAGCAGCTTACGAAGCGGGAGTGGGGCAGATACGCAGTATTTT; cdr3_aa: CASSLRSGSGADTQYF
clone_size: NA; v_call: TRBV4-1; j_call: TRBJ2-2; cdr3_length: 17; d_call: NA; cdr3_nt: TGCGCCAGCAGCCAAGATAGCCTAGGGGCGAACACCGGGGAGCTGTTTTTT; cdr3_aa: CASSQDSLGANTGELFF
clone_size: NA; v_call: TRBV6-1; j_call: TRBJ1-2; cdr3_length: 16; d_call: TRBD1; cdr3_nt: TGTGCCAGCAGTGAAGTTGATACAGGGGGACACTATGGCTACACCTTC; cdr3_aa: CASSEVDTGGHYGYTF
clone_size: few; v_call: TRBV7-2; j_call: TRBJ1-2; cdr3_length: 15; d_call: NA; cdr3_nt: TGTGCCAGCAGCTTAGTTCTCCGGGGGTGGGTTGGCTACACCTTC; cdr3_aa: CASSLVLRGWVGYTF
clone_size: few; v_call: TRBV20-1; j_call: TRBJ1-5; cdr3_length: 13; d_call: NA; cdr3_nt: TGCAGTGCTAGAGACAGGGCAAGACAGCCCCAGCATTTT; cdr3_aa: CSARDRARQPQHF
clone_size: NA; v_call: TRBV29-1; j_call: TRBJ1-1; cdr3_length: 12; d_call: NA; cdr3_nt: TGCAGCGCCGGGGGGGGGAACACTGAAGCTTTCTTT; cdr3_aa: CSAGGGNTEAFF
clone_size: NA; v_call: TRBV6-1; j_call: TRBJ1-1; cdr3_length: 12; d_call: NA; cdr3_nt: TGTGCCAGCTATTCGAGGGGCCAGGAAGCTTTCTTT; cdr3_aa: CASYSRGQEAFF
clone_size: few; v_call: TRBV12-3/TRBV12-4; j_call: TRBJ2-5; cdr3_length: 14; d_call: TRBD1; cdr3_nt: TGTGCCAGCAGTCCCCGACAGGGGCACGAGACCCAGTACTTC; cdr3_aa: CASSPRQGHETQYF
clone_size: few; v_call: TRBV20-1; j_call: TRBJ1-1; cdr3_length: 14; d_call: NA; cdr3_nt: TGCAGTGCTAGAAGCACTTCTGGGAACACTGAAGCTTTCTTT; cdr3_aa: CSARSTSGNTEAFF
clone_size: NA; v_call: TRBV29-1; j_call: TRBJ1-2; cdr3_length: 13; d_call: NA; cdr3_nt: TGCAGCGTTGCTATGACAGGAAACTATGGCTACACCTTC; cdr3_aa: CSVAMTGNYGYTF
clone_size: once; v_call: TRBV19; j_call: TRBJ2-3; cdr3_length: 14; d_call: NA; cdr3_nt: TGTGCCAGTACAAGGTCGGGGGGCACAGATACGCAGTATTTT; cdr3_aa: CASTRSGGTDTQYF
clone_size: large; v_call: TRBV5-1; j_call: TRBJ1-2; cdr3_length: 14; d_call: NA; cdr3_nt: TGCGCCAGCAGCACCCCGCGGGAGGGATATGGCTACACCTTC; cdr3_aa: CASSTPREGYGYTF
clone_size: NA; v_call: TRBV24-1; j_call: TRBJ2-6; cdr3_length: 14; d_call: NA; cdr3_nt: TGTGCCACCAGTGACAACTCTGGGGCCAACGTCCTGACTTTC; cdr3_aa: CATSDNSGANVLTF